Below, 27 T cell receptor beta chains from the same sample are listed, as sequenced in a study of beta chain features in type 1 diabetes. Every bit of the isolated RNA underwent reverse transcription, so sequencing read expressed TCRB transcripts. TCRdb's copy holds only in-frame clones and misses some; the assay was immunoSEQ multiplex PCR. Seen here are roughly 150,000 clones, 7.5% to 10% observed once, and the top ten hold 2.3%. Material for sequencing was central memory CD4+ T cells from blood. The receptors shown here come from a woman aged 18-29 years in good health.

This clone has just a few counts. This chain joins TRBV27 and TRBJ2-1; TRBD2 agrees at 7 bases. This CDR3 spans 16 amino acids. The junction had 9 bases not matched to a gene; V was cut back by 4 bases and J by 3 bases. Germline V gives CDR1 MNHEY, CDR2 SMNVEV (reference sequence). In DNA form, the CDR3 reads TGTGCCAGCAGTTCACCGAGAGCGGGAAACTACAATGAGCAGTTCTTC. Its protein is CASSSPRAGNYNEQFF.

CDR3 sequence: CAVASGDMNTEAFF. The DNA for the CDR3 is TGTGCCGTCGCCAGCGGGGACATGAACACTGAAGCTTTCTTT. The chain recombines TRBV6-5 with TRBJ1-1, with D possibly TRBD1 on 6 matching bases. The CDR3 is made up of 14 amino acids. The V and J ends lost 11 bases and 0 bases respectively, with 16 bases between them. Germline values: CDR1 MNHEY, CDR2 SVGAGI.

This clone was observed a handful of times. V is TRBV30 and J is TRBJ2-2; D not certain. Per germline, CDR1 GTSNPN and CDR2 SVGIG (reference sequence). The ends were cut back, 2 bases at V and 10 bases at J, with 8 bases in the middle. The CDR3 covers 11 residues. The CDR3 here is CAWSPEVELFF. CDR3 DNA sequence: TGTGCCTGGAGTCCCGAGGTGGAGCTGTTTTTT.

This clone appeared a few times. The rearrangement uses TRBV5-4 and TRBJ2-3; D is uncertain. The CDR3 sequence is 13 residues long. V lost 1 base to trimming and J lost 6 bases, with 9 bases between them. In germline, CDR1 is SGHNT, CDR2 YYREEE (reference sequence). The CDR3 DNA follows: TGTGCCAGCAGCTTGAACGGTTGGGATACGCAGTATTTT. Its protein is CASSLNGWDTQYF.

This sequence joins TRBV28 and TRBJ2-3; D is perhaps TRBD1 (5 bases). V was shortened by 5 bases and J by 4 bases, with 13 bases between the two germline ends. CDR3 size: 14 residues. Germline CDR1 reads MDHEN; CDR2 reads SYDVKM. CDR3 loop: CASSNSRRADTQYF. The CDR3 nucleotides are TGTGCCAGCAGTAACTCCCGCAGGGCAGATACGCAGTATTTT.

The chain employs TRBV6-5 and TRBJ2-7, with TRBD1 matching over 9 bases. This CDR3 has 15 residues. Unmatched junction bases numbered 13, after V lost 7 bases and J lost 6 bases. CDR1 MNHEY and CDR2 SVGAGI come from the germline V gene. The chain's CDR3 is CASTRTPGQGVEQYF. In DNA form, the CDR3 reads TGTGCCAGCACCAGAACTCCGGGACAGGGTGTCGAGCAGTACTTC.

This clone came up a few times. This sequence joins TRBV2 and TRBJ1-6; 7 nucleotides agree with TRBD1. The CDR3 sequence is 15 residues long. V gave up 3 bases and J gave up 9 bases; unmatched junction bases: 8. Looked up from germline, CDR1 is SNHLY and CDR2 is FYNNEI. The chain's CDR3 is CASSDDAGGGSPLHF. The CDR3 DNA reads TGTGCCAGCAGTGATGACGCAGGGGGAGGTTCACCCCTCCACTTT.

In nucleotides, the CDR3 is TGCGCCAGCAACCCTAGCGGGGGCCTTAACACCGGGGAGCTGTTTTTT. Protein: CASNPSGGLNTGELFF. This chain connects TRBV5-1 to TRBJ2-2, with TRBD2 matching over 10 bases. Per the germline V gene, CDR1 is SGHRS and CDR2 is YFSETQ. This CDR3 has 16 residues. With 6 bases clipped from V and 2 bases from J, the junction kept 7 bases outside the gene matches.

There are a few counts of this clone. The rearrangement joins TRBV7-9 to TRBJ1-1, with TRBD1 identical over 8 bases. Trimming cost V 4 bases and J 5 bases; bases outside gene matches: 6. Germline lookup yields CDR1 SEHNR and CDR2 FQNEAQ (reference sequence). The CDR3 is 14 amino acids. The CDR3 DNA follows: TGTGCCAGCAGCTCCGACAGGGGAGGGACTGAAGCTTTCTTT. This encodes CASSSDRGGTEAFF.

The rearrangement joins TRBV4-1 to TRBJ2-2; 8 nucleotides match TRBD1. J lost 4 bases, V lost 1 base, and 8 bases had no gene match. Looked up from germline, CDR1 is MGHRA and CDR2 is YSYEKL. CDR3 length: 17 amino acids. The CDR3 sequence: CASSQAPTGQATGELFF. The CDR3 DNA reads TGCGCCAGCAGCCAAGCCCCAACGGGACAGGCCACCGGGGAGCTGTTTTTT.

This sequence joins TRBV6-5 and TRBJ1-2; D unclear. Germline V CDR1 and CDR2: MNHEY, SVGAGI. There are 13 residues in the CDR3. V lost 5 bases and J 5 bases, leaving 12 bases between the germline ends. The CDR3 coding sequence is TGTGCCAGCAGTGCCATAGCCGGGTATGGCTACACCTTC. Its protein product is CASSAIAGYGYTF.

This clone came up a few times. The DNA of the CDR3 is TGTGCCAGCAGCGGCCACAGGGACGTCTGGGGCTACACCTTC. As protein: CASSGHRDVWGYTF. The chain is built from TRBV9 and TRBJ1-2, with a tentative D call TRBD1 (6 bases). This CDR3 contains 14 residues. CDR1 is SGDLS, CDR2 YYNGEE, per germline. V was pared by 3 bases and J by 8 bases, with 17 bases between.

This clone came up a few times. The CDR3 loop is CAWSFGTASGNTIYF. For the CDR3, the DNA is TGTGCCTGGAGTTTCGGGACTGCCTCTGGAAACACCATATATTTT. The rearrangement links TRBV30 to TRBJ1-3; tentatively, D is TRBD1 (5 bases). Germline V gene data show CDR1 as GTSNPN and CDR2 as SVGIG (reference sequence). This CDR3 is built from 15 residues. Trimming shortened V by 2 bases and J by 0 bases, and 11 bases separated the two germline ends.

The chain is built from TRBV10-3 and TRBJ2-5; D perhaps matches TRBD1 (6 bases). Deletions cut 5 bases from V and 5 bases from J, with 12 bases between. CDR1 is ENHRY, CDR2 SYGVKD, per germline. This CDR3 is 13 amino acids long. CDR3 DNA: TGTGCCATCAGTTACAGGGAAGAGGAGACCCAGTACTTC. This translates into CAISYREEETQYF.

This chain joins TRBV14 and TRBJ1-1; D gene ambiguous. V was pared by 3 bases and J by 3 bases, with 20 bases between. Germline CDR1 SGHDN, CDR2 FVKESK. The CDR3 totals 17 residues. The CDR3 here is CASSQYVLRRGDTEAFF. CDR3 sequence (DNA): TGTGCCAGCAGCCAGTACGTGTTGCGGCGCGGGGACACTGAAGCTTTCTTT. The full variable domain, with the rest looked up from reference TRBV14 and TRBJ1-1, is EAGVTQFPSHSVIEKGQTVTLRCDPISGHDNLYWYRRVMGKEIKFLLHFVKESKQDESGMPNNRFLAERTGGTYSTLKVQPAELEDSGVYFCASSQYVLRRGDTEAFFGQGTRLTVV.

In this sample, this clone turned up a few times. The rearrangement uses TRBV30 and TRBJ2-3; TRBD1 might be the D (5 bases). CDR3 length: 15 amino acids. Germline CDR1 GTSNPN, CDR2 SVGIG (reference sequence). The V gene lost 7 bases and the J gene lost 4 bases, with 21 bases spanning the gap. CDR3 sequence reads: CASASGAQGPDTQYF. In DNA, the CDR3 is TGTGCCTCGGCCTCAGGAGCGCAGGGCCCAGATACGCAGTATTTT.

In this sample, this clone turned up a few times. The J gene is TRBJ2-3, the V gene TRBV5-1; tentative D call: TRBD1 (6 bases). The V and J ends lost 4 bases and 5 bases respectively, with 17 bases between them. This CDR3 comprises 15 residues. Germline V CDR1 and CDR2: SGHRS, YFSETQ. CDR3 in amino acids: CASSVQGQGGDTQYF. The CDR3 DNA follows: TGCGCCAGCAGCGTACAGGGTCAGGGTGGAGATACGCAGTATTTT.

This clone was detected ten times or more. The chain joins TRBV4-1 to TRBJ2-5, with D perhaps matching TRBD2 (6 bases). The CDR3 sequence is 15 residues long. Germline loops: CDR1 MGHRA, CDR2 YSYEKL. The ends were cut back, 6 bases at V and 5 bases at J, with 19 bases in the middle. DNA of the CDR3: TGCGCCAGCAGACCTTCGGGGGATCCCCGGGAGACCCAGTACTTC. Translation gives CASRPSGDPRETQYF.

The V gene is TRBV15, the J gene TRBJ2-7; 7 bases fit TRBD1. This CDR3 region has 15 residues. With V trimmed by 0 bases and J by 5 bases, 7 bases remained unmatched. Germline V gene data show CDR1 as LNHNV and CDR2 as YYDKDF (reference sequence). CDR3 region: CATSRDKQDRNEQYF. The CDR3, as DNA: TGTGCCACCAGCAGAGATAAGCAGGACAGGAACGAGCAGTACTTC.

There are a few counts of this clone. CDR3 region: CASSPSIGTGSREQFF. The CDR3 nucleotides read TGCGCCAGCAGCCCTTCGATCGGGACAGGGTCAAGGGAGCAGTTCTTC. The chain couples TRBV5-1 to TRBJ2-1; 9 bases map to TRBD1. CDR3 length equals 16 residues. Per the germline V gene, CDR1 is SGHRS and CDR2 is YFSETQ. V shed 4 bases and J 10 bases; nucleotides not matched to a gene: 15.

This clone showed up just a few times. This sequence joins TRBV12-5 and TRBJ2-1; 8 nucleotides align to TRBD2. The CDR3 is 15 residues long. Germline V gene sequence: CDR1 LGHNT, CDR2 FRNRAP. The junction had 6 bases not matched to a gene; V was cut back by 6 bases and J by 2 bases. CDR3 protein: CASGIREGPYNEQFF. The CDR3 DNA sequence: TGTGCTAGTGGAATACGGGAGGGCCCCTACAATGAGCAGTTCTTC.

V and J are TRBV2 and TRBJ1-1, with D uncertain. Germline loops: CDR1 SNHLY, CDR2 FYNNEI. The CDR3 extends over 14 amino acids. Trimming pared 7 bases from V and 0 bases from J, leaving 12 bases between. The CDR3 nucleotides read TGTGCCAGCAAAGCGGGTGGGATGAACACTGAAGCTTTCTTT. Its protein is CASKAGGMNTEAFF.

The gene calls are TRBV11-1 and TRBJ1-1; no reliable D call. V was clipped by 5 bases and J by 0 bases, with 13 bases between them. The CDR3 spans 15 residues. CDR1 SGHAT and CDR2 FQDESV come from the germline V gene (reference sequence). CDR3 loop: CASSREGSLNTEAFF. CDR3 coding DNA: TGTGCCAGCAGCCGTGAGGGCAGTTTGAACACTGAAGCTTTCTTT.

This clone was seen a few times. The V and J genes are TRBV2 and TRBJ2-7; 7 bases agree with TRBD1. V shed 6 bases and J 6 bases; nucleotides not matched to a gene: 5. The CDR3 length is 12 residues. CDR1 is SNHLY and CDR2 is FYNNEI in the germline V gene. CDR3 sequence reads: CASRTDRSEQYF. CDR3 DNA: TGTGCCAGCAGGACGGACAGGTCCGAGCAGTACTTC.

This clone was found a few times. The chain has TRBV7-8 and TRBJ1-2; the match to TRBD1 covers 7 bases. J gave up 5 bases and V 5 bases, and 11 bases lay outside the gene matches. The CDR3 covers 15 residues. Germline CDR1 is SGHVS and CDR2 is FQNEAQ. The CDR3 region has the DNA TGTGCCAGCAGCCAAGGACAGGTCAAGGGATATGGCTACACCTTC. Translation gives CASSQGQVKGYGYTF. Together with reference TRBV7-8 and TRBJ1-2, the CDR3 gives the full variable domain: GAGVSQSPRYKVAKRGQDVALRCDPISGHVSLFWYQQALGQGPEFLTYFQNEAQLDKSGLPSDRFFAERPEGSVSTLKIQRTQQEDSAVYLCASSQGQVKGYGYTFGSGTRLTVV.

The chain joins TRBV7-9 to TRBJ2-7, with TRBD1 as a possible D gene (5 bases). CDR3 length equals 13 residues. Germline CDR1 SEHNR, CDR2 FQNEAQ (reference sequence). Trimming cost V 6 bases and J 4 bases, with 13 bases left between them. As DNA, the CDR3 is TGTGCCAGCAGTTCCCTCAGGGTGTACGAGCAGTACTTC. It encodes CASSSLRVYEQYF.

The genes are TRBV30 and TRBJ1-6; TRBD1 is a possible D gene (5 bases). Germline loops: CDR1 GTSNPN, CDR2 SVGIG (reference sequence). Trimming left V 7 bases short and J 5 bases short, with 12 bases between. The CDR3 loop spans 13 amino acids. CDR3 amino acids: CASSGNHNSPLHF. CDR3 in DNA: TGTGCCTCATCAGGGAACCATAATTCACCCCTCCACTTT.